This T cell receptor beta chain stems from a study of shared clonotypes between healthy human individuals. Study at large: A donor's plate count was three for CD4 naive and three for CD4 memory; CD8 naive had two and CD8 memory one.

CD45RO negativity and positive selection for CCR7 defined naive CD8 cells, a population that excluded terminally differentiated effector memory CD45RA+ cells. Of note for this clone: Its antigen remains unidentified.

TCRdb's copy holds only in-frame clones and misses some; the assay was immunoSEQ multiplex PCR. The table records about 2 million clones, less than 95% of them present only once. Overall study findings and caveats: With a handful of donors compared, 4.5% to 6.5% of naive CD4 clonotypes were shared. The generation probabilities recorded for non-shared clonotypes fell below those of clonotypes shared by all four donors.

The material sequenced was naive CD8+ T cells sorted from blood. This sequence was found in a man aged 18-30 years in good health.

This chain's CDR3 is CASSLTGSSTYEQYF. In DNA form, the CDR3 reads TGTGCCAGCAGTTTAACCGGGTCATCAACCTACGAGCAGTACTTC. V gene TRBV28 combines with J gene TRBJ2-7, with no clear D. The CDR3 is 15 amino acids. Germline loops: CDR1 MDHEN, CDR2 SYDVKM. Trimming took 2 bases from V and 2 from J, leaving 13 bases between them.